Listed below are T cell receptor beta chains from one sample, sequenced in a study of blood T cell repertoires in COVID-19. The repertoire was sequenced with immunoSEQ multiplex PCR; TCRdb's copy has only in-frame clones and lacks some. The table has roughly 90,000 clones, approximately 83% seen once. The sequenced sample was peripheral blood. The receptors were sampled from a woman aged 80 or older with active or convalescent COVID-19. Each CDR3 is given with its conserved first and last residue. The D gene is left open where the match is weak. For some rows the clone size is stated as once, few or many, or as a class when expanded; others skip it.

>.|.|TRBJ1-2|TRBV18
CASSPFVELEGYTF
TGTGCCAGCTCACCTTTCGTGGAGTTGGAAGGCTACACCTTC
>.|TRBD1|TRBJ1-5|TRBV19
CASSEGTGGWGQPQHF
TGTGCCAGTAGTGAGGGGACAGGGGGCTGGGGTCAGCCCCAGCATTTT
>.|.|TRBJ1-1|TRBV7-9
CASSHPSGEAFF
TGTGCCAGCAGCCACCCCTCCGGTGAAGCTTTCTTT
>.|.|TRBJ1-1|TRBV5-1
CASSLEWLTEAFF
TGCGCCAGCAGCTTGGAATGGCTCACTGAAGCTTTCTTT
>.|.|TRBJ2-4|TRBV6-5
CASRPRILAKNIQYF
TGTGCCAGCAGGCCGCGGATCTTAGCCAAAAACATTCAGTACTTC
>.|.|TRBJ2-1|TRBV11-3
CASSIEGEASYNEQFF
TGTGCCAGCAGCATAGAGGGGGAGGCATCCTACAATGAGCAGTTCTTC
>.|.|TRBJ1-3|TRBV5-5
CASSPDRNSGNTIYF
TGTGCCAGCAGCCCCGACAGGAACTCTGGAAACACCATATATTTT
>.|.|TRBJ2-5|TRBV5-1
CASSSIGETQYF
TGCGCCAGCAGCTCCATCGGAGAGACCCAGTACTTC
>many|TRBD2|TRBJ2-3|TRBV25-1
CATGKGGRTDTQYF
TGTGCCACCGGTAAGGGCGGGAGAACAGATACGCAGTATTTT
>.|TRBD2|TRBJ2-7|TRBV28
CASSPGTSVYVEQYF
TGTGCCAGCAGTCCGGGGACTAGCGTTTATGTCGAGCAGTACTTC
>.|.|TRBJ1-5|TRBV9
CASSKGANSNQPQHF
TGTGCCAGCAGCAAGGGAGCTAATAGCAATCAGCCCCAGCATTTT
>.|TRBD2|TRBJ2-2|TRBV5-1
CASSRLAGENTGELFF
TGCGCCAGCAGCCGACTAGCGGGGGAAAACACCGGGGAGCTGTTTTTT
>.|.|TRBJ1-1|TRBV28
CASRRGGMNTEAFF
TGTGCCAGCAGGAGGGGGGGAATGAACACTGAAGCTTTCTTT
>.|TRBD1|TRBJ1-1|TRBV5-1
CASSLGGSTGAEAFF
TGCGCCAGCAGCTTGGGGGGGTCTACAGGGGCTGAAGCTTTCTTT
>.|.|TRBJ2-3|TRBV25-1
CASSEYGEDTQYF
TGTGCCAGCAGTGAATATGGGGAGGATACGCAGTATTTT
>.|.|TRBJ1-2|TRBV5-1
CASSLTVNYGYTF
TGCGCCAGCAGCTTGACGGTTAACTATGGCTACACCTTC
>.|.|TRBJ2-3|TRBV28
CASTHSWDTQYF
TGTGCCAGCACCCACTCTTGGGATACGCAGTATTTT
>.|.|TRBJ1-3|TRBV3-1/TRBV3-2
CASSQEGTPGNTIYF
TGTGCCAGCAGCCAAGAGGGGACTCCTGGAAACACCATATATTTT
>.|.|TRBJ2-2|TRBV5-8
CASSLVRSTGELFF
TGTGCCAGCAGCTTGGTCAGAAGCACCGGGGAGCTGTTTTTT
>.|.|TRBJ1-2|TRBV2
CASTGEYTNYGYTF
TGTGCCAGCACCGGGGAGTATACTAACTATGGCTACACCTTC
>.|.|TRBJ2-1|TRBV2
CASSERLVNSNEQFF
TGTGCCAGCAGTGAAAGACTAGTCAACTCCAATGAGCAGTTCTTC
>.|.|TRBJ2-2|TRBV11-3
CASSLDPRESPGELFF
TGTGCCAGCAGCTTAGATCCCCGGGAGTCCCCCGGGGAGCTGTTTTTT
>.|.|TRBJ1-1|TRBV28
CASRGGLRLGAFF
TGTGCCAGCAGGGGTGGGCTGCGCCTCGGAGCTTTCTTT
>.|.|TRBJ1-3|TRBV9
CASSVVGGRGNTIYF
TGTGCCAGCAGCGTAGTGGGGGGGCGAGGAAACACCATATATTTT
>.|TRBD2|TRBJ2-7|TRBV10-2
CASRPGLAHEQYF
TGCGCCAGCAGGCCGGGACTAGCACACGAGCAGTACTTC
>.|.|TRBJ1-2|TRBV25-1
CASLSTGLGYTF
TGTGCCAGCCTAAGTACAGGGTTAGGCTACACCTTC
>.|TRBD2|TRBJ2-2|TRBV19
CASSRASGGANTGELFF
TGTGCCAGTAGTAGGGCTAGCGGGGGTGCGAACACCGGGGAGCTGTTTTTT
>.|TRBD2|TRBJ2-7|TRBV28
CASSAWTSGASYEQYF
TGTGCCAGCAGTGCGTGGACTAGCGGGGCTAGTTACGAGCAGTACTTC
>.|TRBD2|TRBJ2-3|TRBV5-1
CASSLEGSGGADTQYF
TGCGCCAGCAGCTTGGAGGGAAGCGGGGGGGCCGATACGCAGTATTTT
>few|TRBD2|TRBJ2-5|TRBV24-1
CATSDHSGGVAGDQETQYF
TGTGCCACCAGTGACCACTCGGGAGGAGTAGCGGGGGACCAAGAGACCCAGTACTTC
>.|TRBD1|TRBJ1-1|TRBV11-2
CASSYLQGPHEAFF
TGTGCCAGCAGCTATCTACAGGGGCCTCACGAAGCTTTCTTT
>.|TRBD1|TRBJ1-2|TRBV28
CASGKQGAKNYGYTF
TGTGCCAGCGGAAAACAGGGGGCGAAGAACTATGGCTACACCTTC
>.|TRBD1|TRBJ2-3|TRBV7-8
CASSLRAMGQGWDTQYF
TGTGCCAGCAGCTTGAGGGCAATGGGACAGGGCTGGGATACGCAGTATTTT
>.|TRBD1|TRBJ2-1|TRBV18
CASSPDRGYYNEQFF
TGTGCCAGCTCACCGGACAGGGGGTATTACAATGAGCAGTTCTTC
>.|TRBD2|TRBJ2-5|TRBV15
CATSRASGRAKETQYF
TGTGCCACCAGCAGAGCTAGCGGGAGGGCCAAAGAGACCCAGTACTTC
>.|TRBD2|TRBJ2-2|TRBV11-3
CASSKATLRGGYTGELFF
TGTGCCAGCAGCAAAGCTACCCTCCGGGGGGGATACACCGGGGAGCTGTTTTTT
>.|TRBD2|TRBJ2-2|TRBV5-1
CASSLPTSTKGELFF
TGCGCCAGCAGCCTACCGACTAGCACGAAGGGGGAGCTGTTTTTT
>few|.|TRBJ1-2|TRBV7-9
CASSIDSYGYTF
TGTGCCAGCAGCATAGACAGCTATGGCTACACCTTC
>.|TRBD1|TRBJ1-2|TRBV6-5
CASRGDRGAYGYTF
TGTGCCAGCAGGGGGGACAGGGGAGCCTATGGCTACACCTTC
>.|.|TRBJ2-1|TRBV19
CASSTRVGEQFF
TGTGCCAGTAGTACCCGGGTGGGTGAGCAGTTCTTC
>.|TRBD2|TRBJ2-5|TRBV5-1
CASSSRMAGGRFQETQYF
TGCGCCAGCAGCTCACGGATGGCGGGGGGGCGTTTCCAAGAGACCCAGTACTTC
>.|TRBD1|TRBJ1-2|TRBV7-8
CASSLVDRGLRYYGYTF
TGTGCCAGCAGCTTAGTCGACAGGGGGCTTAGGTACTATGGCTACACCTTC
>.|.|TRBJ2-3|TRBV6-5
CASSYSRQFTDTQYF
TGTGCCAGCAGTTACTCTCGACAGTTCACAGATACGCAGTATTTT
>few|TRBD1|TRBJ2-1|TRBV7-9
CASSPTGTGFNEQFF
TGTGCCAGCAGCCCAACCGGGACAGGGTTCAATGAGCAGTTCTTC
>.|TRBD2|TRBJ2-3|TRBV6-6
CASNFGLAGGDTQYF
TGTGCCAGCAACTTTGGACTAGCGGGGGGGGATACGCAGTATTTT
>.|.|TRBJ1-1|TRBV5-4
CASSVVRDHFKNTEAFF
TGTGCCAGCAGCGTCGTGCGGGACCATTTTAAGAACACTGAAGCTTTCTTT
>.|.|TRBJ1-3|TRBV28
CASSFSRAGGNTIYF
TGTGCCAGCAGTTTTAGCAGGGCAGGGGGAAACACCATATATTTT